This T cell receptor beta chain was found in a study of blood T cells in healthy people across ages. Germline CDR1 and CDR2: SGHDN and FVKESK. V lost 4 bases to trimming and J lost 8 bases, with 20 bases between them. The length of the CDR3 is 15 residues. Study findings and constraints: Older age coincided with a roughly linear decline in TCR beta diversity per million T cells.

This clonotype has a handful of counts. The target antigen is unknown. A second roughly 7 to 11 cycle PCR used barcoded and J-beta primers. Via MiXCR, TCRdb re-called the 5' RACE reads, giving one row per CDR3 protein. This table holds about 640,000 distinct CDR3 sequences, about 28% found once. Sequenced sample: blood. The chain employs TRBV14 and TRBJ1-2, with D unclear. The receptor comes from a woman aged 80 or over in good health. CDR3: CASSLRFGEAGGYTF. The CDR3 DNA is TGTGCCAGCAGCCTGAGATTCGGGGAAGCTGGAGGCTACACCTTC.